The 9 T cell receptor beta chains given below trace back to one sample, sequenced in a study of T cell responses to AZD1222 COVID-19 vaccine. Profiling relied on immunoSEQ multiplex PCR, and the TCRdb table lists in-frame clones only, not all of them. The table lists some 110,000 clones, about 88% of them singletons. This specimen consisted of peripheral blood, obtained 28 days after the second AZD1222 dose. These receptors were taken from an adult who received the AZD1222 COVID-19 vaccine.

The chain links TRBV6-5 to TRBJ2-1, with 11 bases identical to TRBD2. In germline, CDR1 is MNHEY, CDR2 SVGAGI. CDR3 size: 15 residues. Losses at the gene ends were 0 bases for V and 7 bases for J; bases not matched to a gene: 2. DNA of the CDR3: TGTGCCAGCAGTTACTCGACTAGCGGGAAGAATGAGCAGTTCTTC. This gives the protein CASSYSTSGKNEQFF.

V usage is TRBV6-4 and J usage is TRBJ2-5; 10 positions agree with TRBD1. Germline V gene lookup returns CDR1 MRHNA and CDR2 SNTAGT. CDR3 size: 15 residues. J gave up 0 bases and V 5 bases, and 3 bases lay outside the gene matches. CDR3 sequence (DNA): TGTGCCAGCAGTCCGGGACAGGGGAACCAAGAGACCCAGTACTTC. Its protein product is CASSPGQGNQETQYF.

The table lists this clone with a few counts. The chain uses TRBV27 and TRBJ1-5, with 8 bases matching TRBD1. V shed 3 bases, J shed 4 bases, and the junction held 5 bases outside the gene matches. The CDR3 is made up of 15 amino acids. Per the germline V gene, CDR1 is MNHEY and CDR2 is SMNVEV (reference sequence). As DNA, the CDR3 is TGTGCCAGCAGTTTCACAGGGGGTACTAATCAGCCCCAGCATTTT. This sequence encodes CASSFTGGTNQPQHF.

The chain links TRBV7-9 to TRBJ1-2; D ambiguous. Trimming pared 0 bases from V and 2 bases from J, leaving 13 bases between. The CDR3 runs to 16 residues. Germline values: CDR1 SEHNR, CDR2 FQNEAQ (reference sequence). The CDR3 DNA is TGTGCCAGCAGCTTAGCGCTCGGTTTAAGCAACTATGGCTACACCTTC. This encodes CASSLALGLSNYGYTF.

The V and J genes are TRBV12-3 or TRBV12-4 and TRBJ2-5; no reliable D call. V shed 3 bases and J shed 2 bases, with 7 bases lying between them. The CDR3 is made up of 13 amino acids. The CDR3 reads CASSFGSQETQYF. In DNA form, the CDR3 reads TGTGCCAGCAGTTTTGGGTCACAAGAGACCCAGTACTTC.

This chain uses TRBV5-4 with TRBJ2-2, with 11 bases matching TRBD2. V shed 3 bases, J shed 1 base, and the junction held 2 bases outside the gene matches. This CDR3 spans 16 amino acids. Per the germline V gene, CDR1 is SGHNT and CDR2 is YYREEE (reference sequence). The CDR3 coding sequence is TGTGCCAGCAGCTCAGGGACTAGCGGGAACACCGGGGAGCTGTTTTTT. It codes for CASSSGTSGNTGELFF.

CDR3 sequence (DNA): TGTGCCAGCAGCCTAAAACAGGGGCCGAACACTGAAGCTTTCTTT. It translates to CASSLKQGPNTEAFF. The V call is TRBV7-2, the J call TRBJ1-1; TRBD1 matches at 7 bases. After removal of 5 bases from V and 1 base from J, the junction contained 7 bases not matched to a gene. This CDR3 has 15 amino acids. Per germline, CDR1 SGHTA and CDR2 FQGNSA. The full variable domain, its missing parts supplied by reference TRBV7-2 and TRBJ1-1, is GAGVSQSPSNKVTEKGKDVELRCDPISGHTALYWYRQSLGQGLEFLIYFQGNSAPDKSGLPSDRFSAERTGGSVSTLTIQRTQQEDSAVYLCASSLKQGPNTEAFFGQGTRLTVV.

The chain employs TRBV3-1 (or the pseudogene TRBV3-2) and TRBJ2-2, with D unresolved. The CDR3 spans 13 residues. Trimming took off 6 bases at V and 6 bases at J, with 11 bases between the two ends. Germline V CDR1 and CDR2: LGHDT, YNNKEL (reference sequence). DNA of the CDR3: TGTGCCAGCAGTCCTAGACCGGCCGGGGAGCTGTTTTTT. Translating it yields CASSPRPAGELFF.

The gene calls are TRBV14 and TRBJ1-2, with D hard to call. Trimming stripped 0 bases from V and 6 bases from J, with 5 bases between. This CDR3 contains 12 residues. Germline values: CDR1 SGHDN, CDR2 FVKESK. CDR3 coding DNA: TGTGCCAGCAGCCAAGACGGGGATGGCTACACCTTC. As protein: CASSQDGDGYTF.